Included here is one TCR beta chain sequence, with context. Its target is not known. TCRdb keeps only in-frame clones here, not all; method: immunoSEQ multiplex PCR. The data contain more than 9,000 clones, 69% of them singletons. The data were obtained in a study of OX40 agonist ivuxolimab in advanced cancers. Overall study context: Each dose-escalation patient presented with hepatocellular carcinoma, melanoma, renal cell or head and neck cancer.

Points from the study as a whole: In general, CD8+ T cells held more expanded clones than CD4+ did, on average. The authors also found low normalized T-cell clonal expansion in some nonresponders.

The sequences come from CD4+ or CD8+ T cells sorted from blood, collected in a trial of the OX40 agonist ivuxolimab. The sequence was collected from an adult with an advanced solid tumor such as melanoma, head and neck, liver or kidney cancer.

CDR3 nucleotides: TGTGCCAGCAGCTTGACCCCGGGACTAGCGGGGTTGAACACCGGGGAGCTGTTTTTT. It specifies CASSLTPGLAGLNTGELFF. This rearrangement joins TRBV5-6 to TRBJ2-2; 13 nucleotides line up with TRBD2. CDR1 and CDR2 (germline): SGHDT, YYEEEE. The CDR3 runs 19 residues. V dropped 1 base and J dropped 1; count of bases not matched to a gene: 7. Complete variable domain (other parts from reference TRBV5-6 and TRBJ2-2): DAGVTQSPTHLIKTRGQQVTLRCSPKSGHDTVSWYQQALGQGPQFIFQYYEEEERQRGNFPDRFSGHQFPNYSSELNVNALLLGDSALYLCASSLTPGLAGLNTGELFFGEGSRLTVL.